One and the same sample provided the 15 T cell receptor beta chains below, sequenced in a study of blood T cell repertoires in COVID-19. Using immunoSEQ multiplex PCR, the repertoire was profiled, and TCRdb retains in-frame clones only, with some absent. The top ten clones hold 2% to 2.5% of a sample with about 170,000 clones, more than 75% of them seen once. Sequencing was performed on peripheral blood. These receptors originate from a middle-aged man who had recovered from COVID-19.

CDR3 amino acids: CASSPSWVGSTDTQYF. The CDR3 nucleotides read TGCGCCAGCAGCCCTAGCTGGGTAGGGAGCACAGATACGCAGTATTTT. The chain recombines TRBV4-3 with TRBJ2-3; possible D gene TRBD2, 5 bases. Deletions cut 4 bases from V and 0 bases from J, with 14 bases between. Germline assignment: CDR1 LGHNA and CDR2 YSLEER. This CDR3 contains 16 residues.

The chain recombines TRBV7-2 with TRBJ1-3; 8 positions agree with TRBD1. V dropped 4 bases and J dropped 4; count of bases not matched to a gene: 15. The CDR3 has 18 amino acids. The germline V gene has CDR1 SGHTA and CDR2 FQGNSA. CDR3 in DNA: TGTGCCAGCAGCTCAAGTCTCCCAGGGGGCCAGGGCGGAAACACCATATATTTT. Protein: CASSSSLPGGQGGNTIYF.

This clone appeared a single time. V usage is TRBV6-5 and J usage is TRBJ2-5; D call uncertain. V lost 5 bases and J lost 4, with 14 bases in between. Germline V gene sequence: CDR1 MNHEY, CDR2 SVGAGI. This CDR3 region has 14 residues. CDR3 coding DNA: TGTGCCAGCAGTCGCGCAGGATACCGAGAGACCCAGTACTTC. Translating gives CASSRAGYRETQYF.

The chain employs TRBV7-2 and TRBJ1-6; TRBD1 matches 8 bases. V trimming: 5 bases; J trimming: 7 bases; junction bases outside the gene matches: 7. Germline V gene lookup returns CDR1 SGHTA and CDR2 FQGNSA. This CDR3 is 15 amino acids long. CDR3 loop: CASSVGQGQNSPLHF. CDR3 DNA sequence: TGTGCCAGCAGCGTCGGACAGGGACAAAATTCACCCCTCCACTTT.

V gene TRBV6-5 combines with J gene TRBJ2-2; 7 bases are shared with TRBD1. There are 15 residues in the CDR3. After removal of 6 bases from V and 4 bases from J, the junction contained 8 bases not matched to a gene. The germline V gene encodes CDR1 MNHEY and CDR2 SVGAGI. CDR3 loop: CASSKTGSSTGELFF. DNA of the CDR3: TGTGCCAGCAGCAAGACAGGGAGTAGCACCGGGGAGCTGTTTTTT.

V is TRBV7-7 and J is TRBJ2-4; a weak D match, TRBD1 (6 bases). Trimming stripped 4 bases from V and 0 bases from J, with 10 bases between. The CDR3 totals 15 residues. Germline CDR1 and CDR2: SSHAT and FNYEAQ (reference sequence). CDR3 amino acids: CASSWDNRAKNIQYF. The CDR3 DNA reads as TGTGCCAGCAGCTGGGACAACCGAGCCAAAAACATTCAGTACTTC. The full variable domain, rest sourced from reference TRBV7-7 and TRBJ2-4, is GAGVSQSPRYKVTKRGQDVTLRCDPISSHATLYWYQQALGQGPEFLTYFNYEAQPDKSGLPSDRFSAERPEGSISTLTIQRTEQRDSAMYRCASSWDNRAKNIQYFGAGTRLSVL.

This clone was counted between two and nine times. The gene calls are TRBV3-1 (or the pseudogene TRBV3-2) and TRBJ2-1, with D perhaps matching TRBD2 (6 bases). Per germline, CDR1 LGHDT and CDR2 YNNKEL (reference sequence). There are 17 residues in the CDR3. With 3 bases removed from V and 3 bases from J, the gap between germline ends came to 18 bases. The CDR3 nucleotides read TGTGCCAGCAGCCACGGTAAACGGGAGATTGTCTACAATGAGCAGTTCTTC. Translated, it gives CASSHGKREIVYNEQFF.

The chain joins TRBV24-1 to TRBJ2-1; D is possibly TRBD2 (6 bases). This CDR3 is built from 13 residues. The germline V gene encodes CDR1 KGHDR and CDR2 SFDVKD. V was clipped by 8 bases and J by 2 bases, with 9 bases between them. As DNA, the CDR3 is TGTGCCACCAAGGGAGGAGCCTACAATGAGCAGTTCTTC. Translation gives CATKGGAYNEQFF.

The chain joins TRBV5-1 to TRBJ1-2; tentative D call: TRBD1 (5 bases). The germline CDR1 and CDR2 sequences are SGHRS and YFSETQ. The V end was cut by 5 bases, the J end by 2 bases, with 13 bases between. The CDR3 has 14 amino acids. In DNA, the CDR3 is TGCGCCAGCAGGGCGGAGGGGTCCAACTATGGCTACACCTTC. Translating it yields CASRAEGSNYGYTF.

A note on this clone: A junction boundary mismatches the germline segment, possibly from a read error. The chain combines TRBV24-1 with TRBJ1-4; tentatively, D is TRBD1 (6 bases). The CDR3 sequence is 15 residues long. The germline V gene has CDR1 KGHDR and CDR2 SFDVKD. In DNA, the CDR3 is TGTGCCACCAGCGATTGGCTAGGGGGAGATGAAAAACTGTTTTTT. Encoded protein: CATSDWLGGDEKLFF.

The V gene is TRBV6-5, the J gene TRBJ1-2; D perhaps matches TRBD1 (6 bases). The V gene's germline CDR1 is MNHEY and CDR2 SVGAGI. V was cut by 9 bases and J by 5 bases, with 19 bases left in between. The CDR3 length is 14 residues. The chain's CDR3 is CASGKGVPGYGYTF. CDR3 nucleotides: TGTGCCAGTGGGAAGGGGGTGCCGGGGTATGGCTACACCTTC.

The rearrangement uses TRBV5-8 and TRBJ2-1; 8 bases are a match to TRBD2. Trimming took 0 bases from V and 6 from J; bases not matched to a gene: 2. Germline V gene data show CDR1 as SGHTS and CDR2 as YDEGEE. The CDR3 is 14 amino acids. This CDR3 reads CASSLVAGGNEQFF. Here the CDR3 DNA reads TGTGCCAGCAGCTTGGTTGCGGGGGGCAATGAGCAGTTCTTC.

The rearrangement links TRBV6-5 to TRBJ2-5, with 9 bases aligning to TRBD1. J gave up 3 bases and V 5 bases, and 7 bases lay outside the gene matches. The CDR3 contains 15 residues. CDR1 is MNHEY, CDR2 SVGAGI, per germline. CDR3 sequence: CASSIPGQGKETQYF. As DNA, the CDR3 is TGTGCCAGCAGTATACCGGGACAGGGCAAAGAGACCCAGTACTTC.

A note on this clone: Other DNA sequences in this specimen translate into the identical CDR3. The V gene is TRBV28, the J gene TRBJ2-1, with 13 bases fitting TRBD2. Germline V gene sequence: CDR1 MDHEN, CDR2 SYDVKM. This CDR3 is 16 amino acids long. Trimming cost V 7 bases and J 7 bases; bases outside gene matches: 10. The CDR3, as DNA: TGTGCCAGCACCCCCTTACTAGCGGGGGGGCTGAATGAGCAGTTCTTC. This translates into CASTPLLAGGLNEQFF.

The chain is built from TRBV5-6 and TRBJ2-3, with a weak D call TRBD1 (6 bases). Germline-derived CDR1 and CDR2 are SGHDT and YYEEEE. This CDR3 region has 16 residues. V dropped 3 bases and J dropped 2 bases, with 16 bases sitting between them. Here the CDR3 DNA reads TGTGCCAGCAGCTCCGTTATAGGGACAATCACAGATACGCAGTATTTT. Its protein is CASSSVIGTITDTQYF.